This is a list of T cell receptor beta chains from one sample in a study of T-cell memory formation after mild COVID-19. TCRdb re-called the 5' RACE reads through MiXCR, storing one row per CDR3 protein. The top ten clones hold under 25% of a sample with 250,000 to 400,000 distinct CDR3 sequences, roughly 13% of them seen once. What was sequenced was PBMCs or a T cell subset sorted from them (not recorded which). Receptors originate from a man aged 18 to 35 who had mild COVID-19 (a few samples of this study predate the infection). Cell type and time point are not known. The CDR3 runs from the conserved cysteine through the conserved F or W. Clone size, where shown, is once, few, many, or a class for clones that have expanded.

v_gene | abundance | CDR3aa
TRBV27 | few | CASSLTGRPVTSYEQYF
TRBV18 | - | CASSPTRGQLYGYTF
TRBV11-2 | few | CASRPWGLRESGNTIYF
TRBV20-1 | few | CSAHTGAGNTIYF
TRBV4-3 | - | CASSQVAGRGGPDTQYF
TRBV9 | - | CASSFQRGAPTDTQYF
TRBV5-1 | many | CASKEGAQYNEQFF
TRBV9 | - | CASSVGSGGTNTGELFF
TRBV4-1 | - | CASSQVGRDRGQPQHF
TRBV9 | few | CASSVGGGSPRDSPLHF
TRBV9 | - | CASSARDGGNTIYF
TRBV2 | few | CASRRDLLYQETQYF
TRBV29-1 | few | CSVGDLFTDTQYF
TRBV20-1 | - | CSARFRGTIWNTF
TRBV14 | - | CASSHWQAEAEAFF
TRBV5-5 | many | CASSPRLAGGTGELFF
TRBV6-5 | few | CASSHGVNGEQFF
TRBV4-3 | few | CASSQDRTGHYGYTF
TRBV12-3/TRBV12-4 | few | CASSLTLSGANVLTF
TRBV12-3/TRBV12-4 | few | CASSLQERRVEAFF
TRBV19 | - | CASSTGSENTEAFF
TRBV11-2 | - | CASSLTREDTQYF
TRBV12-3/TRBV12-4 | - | CASSSGLAGLFQETQYF
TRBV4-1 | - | CASSQVGTEGSGANVLTF
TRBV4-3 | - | CASSQRGAYGYTF
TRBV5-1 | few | CASSDRLERLGETQYF
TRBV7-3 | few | CASSRGSYTGELFF
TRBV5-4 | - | CASSETSASYNEQFF
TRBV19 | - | CASSILGTGAETQYF
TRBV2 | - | CATGGPDQPQHF
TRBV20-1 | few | CSASSPSATNEKLFF
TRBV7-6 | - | CASSLVPSGIMNTEAFF
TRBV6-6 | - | CASSYDEETQYF
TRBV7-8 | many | CASSPRLAAEAYEQYF
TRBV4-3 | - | CASSQGHNNQPQHF
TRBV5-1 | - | CASSLARDRGTDTQYF
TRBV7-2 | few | CASSLGLGLIGPGYTF
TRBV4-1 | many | CASSQLPLGGWQPQHF
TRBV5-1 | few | CASSLGQGEINTF
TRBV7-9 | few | CASSLAGQGGNF
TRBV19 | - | CASSRLHTSTDTQYF